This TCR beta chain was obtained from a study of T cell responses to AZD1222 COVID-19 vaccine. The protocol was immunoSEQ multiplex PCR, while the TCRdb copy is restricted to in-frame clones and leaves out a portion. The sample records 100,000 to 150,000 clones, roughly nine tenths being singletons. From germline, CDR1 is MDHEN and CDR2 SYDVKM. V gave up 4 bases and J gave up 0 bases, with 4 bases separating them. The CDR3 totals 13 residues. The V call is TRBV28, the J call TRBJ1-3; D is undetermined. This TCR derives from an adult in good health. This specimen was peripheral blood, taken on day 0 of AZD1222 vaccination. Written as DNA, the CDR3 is TGTGCCAGCAGTTCGGCCTCTGGAAACACCATATATTTT. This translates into CASSSASGNTIYF.